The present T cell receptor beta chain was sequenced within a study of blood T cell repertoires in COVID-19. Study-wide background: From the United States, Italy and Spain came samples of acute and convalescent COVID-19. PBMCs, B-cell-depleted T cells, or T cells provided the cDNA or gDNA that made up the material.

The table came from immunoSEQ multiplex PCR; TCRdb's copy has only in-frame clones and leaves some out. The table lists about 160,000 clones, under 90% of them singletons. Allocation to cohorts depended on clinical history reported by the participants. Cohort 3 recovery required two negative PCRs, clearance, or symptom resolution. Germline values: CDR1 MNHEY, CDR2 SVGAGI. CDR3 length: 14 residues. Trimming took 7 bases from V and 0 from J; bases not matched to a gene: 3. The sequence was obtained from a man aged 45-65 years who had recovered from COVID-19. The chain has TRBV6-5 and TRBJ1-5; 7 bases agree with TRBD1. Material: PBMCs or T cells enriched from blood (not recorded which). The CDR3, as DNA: TGTGCCAGCACAGGGGGTTATAGCAATCAGCCCCAGCATTTT. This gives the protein CASTGGYSNQPQHF.